These 25 T cell receptor beta chains were all obtained from the same sample, sequenced in a study of cytomegalovirus exposure and HLA in healthy donors. PCR used 60 Vbeta primers and 13 Jbeta primers. TCRdb keeps only in-frame clones here, not all; method: immunoSEQ multiplex PCR. This sample has 150,000 or so clones, with 84% found just once. The sample consisted of PBMCs. The origin of the receptors is a man aged 18 to 29 in good health and CMV-seronegative.

The rearrangement uses TRBV7-4 and TRBJ2-7; D is perhaps TRBD1 (6 bases). Trimming took 3 bases from V and 5 from J, leaving 14 bases between them. The CDR3 is made up of 14 amino acids. Germline CDR1 is SGHVT and CDR2 is SQSDAQ. The CDR3 protein is CASSFAQGLNEQYF. The CDR3 region has the DNA TGTGCCAGCAGCTTCGCACAGGGTCTCAACGAGCAGTACTTC. Together with reference TRBV7-4 and TRBJ2-7, the CDR3 gives the full variable domain: GAGVSQSPRYKVAKRGRDVALRCDSISGHVTLYWYRQTLGQGSEVLTYSQSDAQRDKSGRPSGRFSAERPERSVSTLKIQRTEQGDSAVYLCASSFAQGLNEQYFGPGTRLTVT.

This sequence joins TRBV18 and TRBJ1-3; weak D call: TRBD1 (5 bases). This CDR3 has 16 residues. Germline lookup yields CDR1 KGHSH and CDR2 LQKENI. Trimming left V 4 bases short and J 0 bases short, with 13 bases between. The CDR3 sequence is CASSQSGQDSGNTIYF. The CDR3 bases are TGTGCCAGCTCACAGTCAGGACAAGACTCTGGAAACACCATATATTTT.

This clone was recorded a few times. This chain links TRBV7-2 with TRBJ2-2; the D gene is possibly TRBD1 (5 bases). CDR1 and CDR2 from the germline V gene are SGHTA and FQGNSA. Trimming cost V 1 base and J 5 bases, with 8 bases left between them. There are 14 residues in the CDR3. The CDR3 region has the DNA TGTGCCAGCAGCTTAGTACAGGTGACCGGGGAGCTGTTTTTT. It is translated as CASSLVQVTGELFF. Drawing the rest from reference TRBV7-2 and TRBJ2-2, the complete variable domain is GAGVSQSPSNKVTEKGKDVELRCDPISGHTALYWYRQSLGQGLEFLIYFQGNSAPDKSGLPSDRFSAERTGGSVSTLTIQRTQQEDSAVYLCASSLVQVTGELFFGEGSRLTVL.

The chain joins TRBV6-4 to TRBJ2-1, with 7 nucleotides matching TRBD2. J lost 4 bases, V lost 6 bases, and 9 bases had no gene match. The CDR3 is 15 residues long. Germline CDR1 is MRHNA and CDR2 is SNTAGT. The CDR3 coding sequence is TGTGCCAGCAGAGCCCAAGCGGGAATTTACAATGAGCAGTTCTTC. It translates to CASRAQAGIYNEQFF.

The chain combines TRBV28 with TRBJ1-5; D possibly corresponds to TRBD1 (5 bases). Germline V lookup: CDR1 MDHEN, CDR2 SYDVKM. V was trimmed by 8 bases and J by 6 bases, leaving 11 bases between them. CDR3 length equals 12 residues. CDR3 protein: CASGGGSQPQHF. The CDR3 DNA is TGTGCCAGCGGCGGGGGTTCTCAGCCCCAGCATTTT.

The CDR3 DNA follows: TGTGCCAGCAGCTTGGCGGGGACTAGCGGGAGGCGCACAGATACGCAGTATTTT. Amino acids: CASSLAGTSGRRTDTQYF. The chain links TRBV5-5 to TRBJ2-3; 15 nucleotides line up with TRBD2. The CDR3 spans 18 residues. The J segment lost 1 base and the V segment lost 0 bases, leaving 3 bases of the junction unmatched. Germline V gene data show CDR1 as SGHKS and CDR2 as YYEKEE (reference sequence).

The chain has TRBV28 and TRBJ2-3, with D perhaps TRBD1 (5 bases). Per germline, CDR1 MDHEN and CDR2 SYDVKM. This CDR3 spans 17 amino acids. V was clipped by 2 bases and J by 2 bases, with 17 bases between them. CDR3 loop: CASSLTLGESDTDTQYF. In DNA, the CDR3 is TGTGCCAGCAGTTTAACTTTAGGGGAATCCGACACAGATACGCAGTATTTT.

The chain recombines TRBV5-1 with TRBJ2-5; 9 nucleotides agree with TRBD2. Germline V gives CDR1 SGHRS, CDR2 YFSETQ. The V and J ends lost 4 bases and 0 bases, in that order; junction bases with no gene match: 7. This CDR3 spans 16 amino acids. The CDR3 sequence is CASSPGLAPYQETQYF. As DNA, the CDR3 is TGCGCCAGCAGCCCGGGACTAGCTCCCTACCAAGAGACCCAGTACTTC.

This chain uses TRBV21-1 with TRBJ2-5; the D segment call TRBD1 is taken from the table without a DNA check. TRBV21-1 is assigned pseudogene status. The CDR3 is made up of 16 amino acids. The CDR3 here is CASSCRTGGTQETQYF. CDR3 nucleotides: TGTGCCAGCAGCTGCCGGACAGGGGGGACCCAAGAGACCCAGTACTTC.

The J gene is TRBJ2-5, the V gene TRBV7-3; 7 bases align to TRBD1. CDR1 and CDR2 (germline): SGHTA, FQGTGA. Germline trimming cut 5 bases from V and 5 bases from J; bases unmatched to any gene: 11. The length of the CDR3 is 15 residues. This CDR3 reads CASSTTGDPWETQYF. The CDR3, as DNA: TGTGCCAGCAGCACCACAGGGGACCCGTGGGAGACCCAGTACTTC.

The chain links TRBV6-5 to TRBJ2-3; 10 nucleotides agree with TRBD2. The CDR3 has 15 amino acids. J was trimmed by 1 base and V by 6 bases; bases with no gene match: 4. Germline-derived CDR1 and CDR2 are MNHEY and SVGAGI. This chain's CDR3 is CASSSSGRGTDTQYF. The DNA of the CDR3 is TGTGCCAGCAGCTCTAGCGGGAGAGGCACAGATACGCAGTATTTT.

The chain couples TRBV2 to TRBJ2-2, with a tentative D call TRBD2 (7 bases). This CDR3 is 15 amino acids long. V shed 6 bases and J shed 3 bases, with 14 bases lying between them. Per germline, CDR1 SNHLY and CDR2 FYNNEI. The CDR3 loop reads CASSAGGPDTGELFF. The CDR3 DNA reads TGTGCCAGCAGCGCCGGGGGGCCGGACACCGGGGAGCTGTTTTTT.

This clone was seen a handful of times. The chain is built from TRBV28 and TRBJ2-3; weak D call: TRBD1 (5 bases). The V end was cut by 5 bases, the J end by 2 bases, with 14 bases between. The CDR3 extends over 15 amino acids. Looked up from germline, CDR1 is MDHEN and CDR2 is SYDVKM. CDR3 protein: CASSTRTPDTDTQYF. CDR3 sequence (DNA): TGTGCCAGCAGTACCCGGACACCCGACACAGATACGCAGTATTTT. Variable domain in full (rest from reference TRBV28 and TRBJ2-3): DVKVTQSSRYLVKRTGEKVFLECVQDMDHENMFWYRQDPGLGLRLIYFSYDVKMKEKGDIPEGYSVSREKKERFSLILESASTNQTSMYLCASSTRTPDTDTQYFGPGTRLTVL.

This sequence joins TRBV7-9 and TRBJ1-6, with 7 nucleotides matching TRBD1. Looked up from germline, CDR1 is SEHNR and CDR2 is FQNEAQ (reference sequence). V trimming: 4 bases; J trimming: 2 bases; junction bases outside the gene matches: 8. This CDR3 region has 17 residues. CDR3 nucleotides: TGTGCCAGCAGCTCACGGACAGGAGGCCCCTATAATTCACCCCTCCACTTT. Translating it yields CASSSRTGGPYNSPLHF.

V and J are TRBV7-8 and TRBJ2-7, with D unclear. CDR1 SGHVS and CDR2 FQNEAQ come from the germline V gene. Trimming took 3 bases from V and 4 from J, leaving 10 bases between them. The CDR3 is 13 residues long. The CDR3 DNA is TGTGCCAGCAGCTTGGCGAGCGATTACGAGCAGTACTTC. Residues: CASSLASDYEQYF.

The V call is TRBV6-1, the J call TRBJ2-3, with D possibly TRBD1 on 6 matching bases. Germline CDR1 is MNHNS and CDR2 is SASEGT. V lost 3 bases, J lost 4 bases, and 14 bases lay in between. CDR3 length: 15 amino acids. The DNA for the CDR3 is TGTGCCAGCAGTGAGATAGTGCCAGGGGCAGATACGCAGTATTTT. Its translation is CASSEIVPGADTQYF.

The J gene is TRBJ1-5, the V gene TRBV6-5, with 8 bases lining up with TRBD1. Per germline, CDR1 MNHEY and CDR2 SVGAGI. V dropped 0 bases and J dropped 11; count of bases not matched to a gene: 9. The CDR3 sequence is 15 residues long. In DNA form, the CDR3 reads TGTGCCAGCAGTTACTCGGGCAGGGGGCAGGCGGCCCAGCATTTT. As protein: CASSYSGRGQAAQHF.

The chain is built from TRBV9 and TRBJ1-3; D uncertain. This CDR3 comprises 15 residues. V lost 5 bases and J lost 0, with 12 bases in between. Germline V lookup: CDR1 SGDLS, CDR2 YYNGEE. CDR3 DNA: TGTGCCAGCAGTGGAACGGGGAACTCTGGAAACACCATATATTTT. Protein product: CASSGTGNSGNTIYF.

This clone was seen only once. The V gene is TRBV29-1, the J gene TRBJ2-7; D possibly corresponds to TRBD2 (5 bases). Germline assignment: CDR1 SQVTM and CDR2 ANQGSEA. V lost 7 bases and J 3 bases, leaving 16 bases between the germline ends. The CDR3 has 13 amino acids. The CDR3 sequence is CSARSGGGYEQYF. Here the CDR3 DNA reads TGCAGCGCTCGGAGTGGCGGAGGCTACGAGCAGTACTTC.

The chain couples TRBV5-4 to TRBJ2-2, with 9 nucleotides matching TRBD1. The CDR3 loop spans 16 amino acids. With V trimmed by 4 bases and J by 5 bases, 9 bases remained unmatched. Germline V gives CDR1 SGHNT, CDR2 YYREEE (reference sequence). The CDR3 coding sequence is TGTGCCAGCAGCCATCCGGGACAGGGAGGGACCGGGGAGCTGTTTTTT. Translation gives CASSHPGQGGTGELFF.

This chain links TRBV7-3 with TRBJ2-2; a possible D gene is TRBD1 (6 bases). The V gene lost 1 base and the J gene lost 3 bases, with 9 bases spanning the gap. The CDR3 covers 15 residues. From germline, CDR1 is SGHTA and CDR2 FQGTGA. CDR3 residues: CASSLIQGYTGELFF. CDR3 coding DNA: TGTGCCAGCAGCTTAATACAGGGCTACACCGGGGAGCTGTTTTTT.

The genes are TRBV5-5 and TRBJ1-4; D possibly corresponds to TRBD1 (6 bases). CDR1 and CDR2 from the germline V gene are SGHKS and YYEKEE (reference sequence). V gave up 4 bases and J gave up 1 base, with 8 bases separating them. The CDR3 loop spans 14 amino acids. In DNA form, the CDR3 reads TGTGCCAGCAGCCCGGACAGAACTAATGAAAAACTGTTTTTT. This translates into CASSPDRTNEKLFF.

CDR3 loop: CASSQPKLAGGRNIQYF. CDR3 DNA sequence: TGCGCCAGCAGCCAACCCAAACTAGCGGGGGGACGGAACATTCAGTACTTC. The rearrangement uses TRBV4-1 and TRBJ2-4; 12 bases fit TRBD2. The V and J ends lost 2 bases and 7 bases, in that order; junction bases with no gene match: 9. Germline V gives CDR1 MGHRA, CDR2 YSYEKL. The CDR3 is 17 residues long.

The gene calls are TRBV9 and TRBJ2-3; possibly TRBD1 for D (5 bases). Germline loops: CDR1 SGDLS, CDR2 YYNGEE. The CDR3 has 16 amino acids. V gave up 0 bases and J gave up 0 bases, with 11 bases separating them. DNA of the CDR3: TGTGCCAGCAGCGTAGGGGGCAGCGCTAGCACAGATACGCAGTATTTT. It codes for CASSVGGSASTDTQYF.

The chain joins TRBV29-1 to TRBJ2-7, with 8 bases lining up with TRBD1. Germline V gives CDR1 SQVTM, CDR2 ANQGSEA. The junction had 10 bases not matched to a gene; V was cut back by 7 bases and J by 2 bases. This CDR3 comprises 14 residues. CDR3 coding DNA: TGCAGCGCGACCGACAGGGGCTCCCCCTACGAGCAGTACTTC. This encodes CSATDRGSPYEQYF.